These 23 T cell receptor beta chains share one sample of origin, sequenced in a study of blood T cell repertoires in COVID-19 (dated by TCRdb to the early 2020s). Receptor libraries were prepared by the immunoSEQ multiplex PCR assay. The immuneACCESS repertoire file appears here via TCRdb, limited to in-frame rearrangements. These files lack a portion of the clones; in checked studies, under half of the deficit traces to unresolved V genes, and the cause of the others is not known. The sample yields 190,000 or so clones; 75% to 90% were counted once. The ten largest make up 6.7% of the sample. Sequenced sample: peripheral blood. These receptors were taken from a man between 35 and 55 years old with acute or convalescent COVID-19.

This rearrangement joins TRBV14 to TRBJ2-5; D might be TRBD2 (5 bases). Germline CDR1 SGHDN, CDR2 FVKESK. V was pared by 9 bases and J by 4 bases, with 18 bases between. The CDR3 loop spans 14 amino acids. CDR3 loop: CASSVVGSRETQYF. Written as DNA, the CDR3 is TGTGCCAGTAGTGTGGTGGGGAGTCGAGAGACCCAGTACTTC.

The chain recombines TRBV11-2 with TRBJ2-7, with D hard to call. This CDR3 comprises 12 residues. Trimming pared 5 bases from V and 2 bases from J, leaving 7 bases between. Germline V gene data show CDR1 as SGHAT and CDR2 as FQNNGV. The CDR3 region is CASSLSPYEQYF. The CDR3 nucleotides are TGTGCCAGCAGCCTATCCCCCTACGAGCAGTACTTC.

The rearrangement uses TRBV7-2 and TRBJ1-1; unclear D gene. The germline V gene encodes CDR1 SGHTA and CDR2 FQGNSA. Trimming left V 5 bases short and J 1 base short, with 11 bases between. The CDR3 runs to 14 residues. CDR3 coding DNA: TGTGCCAGCAGCGGGTCCCGGGGGAACACTGAAGCTTTCTTT. Its translation: CASSGSRGNTEAFF.

This chain uses TRBV4-1 with TRBJ1-3, with D possibly being TRBD1 (6 bases). CDR1 is MGHRA and CDR2 is YSYEKL in the germline V gene. There are 15 residues in the CDR3. Trimming pared 0 bases from V and 4 bases from J, leaving 10 bases between. The CDR3 nucleotides read TGCGCCAGCAGCCAAGATCCCAGGGGCGGAAACACCATATATTTT. Translated, it gives CASSQDPRGGNTIYF.

The J gene is TRBJ2-5, the V gene TRBV10-3, with D maybe TRBD1 (5 bases). V shed 2 bases and J shed 4 bases, with 14 bases lying between them. Germline lookup yields CDR1 ENHRY and CDR2 SYGVKD. The CDR3 loop spans 15 amino acids. As DNA, the CDR3 is TGTGCCATCAGTGAGGTTTCCAGGGTTGGAGAGACCCAGTACTTC. It specifies CAISEVSRVGETQYF.

This chain links TRBV6-5 with TRBJ1-2; TRBD1 matches 9 bases. The trim removed 6 bases at V and 7 bases at J, leaving 9 bases unmatched. CDR1 and CDR2 (germline): MNHEY, SVGAGI. This CDR3 comprises 14 residues. In nucleotides, the CDR3 is TGTGCCAGCAGACCTTGGGACAGGGAACGTGGCTACACCTTC. It specifies CASRPWDRERGYTF.

The CDR3 bases are TGTGCCAGCAGCCAGTCCAGGGGAAATGGCTACACCTTC. Protein sequence: CASSQSRGNGYTF. The chain carries TRBV3-1 (or the pseudogene TRBV3-2) and TRBJ1-2, with D possibly TRBD1 on 6 matching bases. Germline V gene sequence: CDR1 LGHDT, CDR2 YNNKEL (reference sequence). This CDR3 region has 13 residues. Between the trimmed V and J ends, which lost 3 bases and 6 bases, there was a span of 11 bases.

The CDR3 DNA reads TGTGCCAGCAGGGGGACTAGCGGGGGGGCCGGAGATACGCAGTATTTT. Protein: CASRGTSGGAGDTQYF. The chain has TRBV28 and TRBJ2-3; 16 bases map to TRBD2. The CDR3 totals 16 residues. With 6 bases clipped from V and 5 bases from J, the junction kept 5 bases outside the gene matches. Germline V lookup: CDR1 MDHEN, CDR2 SYDVKM.

This chain joins TRBV25-1 and TRBJ2-7; 7 bases match TRBD2. The V gene end was trimmed by 0 bases and the J gene end by 4 bases; junction bases not matched to a gene: 9. CDR3 size: 16 residues. Germline lookup yields CDR1 MGHDK and CDR2 SYGVNS. The CDR3 region has the DNA TGTGCCAGCAGTGAATACTCCGGGACTATCAGGTACGAGCAGTACTTC. It translates to CASSEYSGTIRYEQYF.

The rearrangement links TRBV5-8 to TRBJ1-6; 7 bases line up with TRBD1. Germline loops: CDR1 SGHTS, CDR2 YDEGEE. This CDR3 has 15 residues. Trimming removed 4 bases from V and 9 bases from J; junction bases left unmatched: 10. CDR3 nucleotide sequence: TGTGCCAGCAGCCCAGACATAGGGGGCTTTTCACCCCTCCACTTT. It translates to CASSPDIGGFSPLHF.

This rearrangement joins TRBV23-1 to TRBJ2-1; 7 bases fit TRBD1. TRBV23-1 is an open reading frame whose function is uncertain. This CDR3 has 18 residues. V trimming: 2 bases; J trimming: 5 bases; junction bases outside the gene matches: 15. The CDR3 spells CASSQRQGERPLNNEQFF. CDR3 sequence (DNA): TGCGCCAGCAGTCAAAGGCAGGGGGAACGACCCCTCAACAATGAGCAGTTCTTC.

The genes are TRBV20-1 and TRBJ2-2; the match to TRBD2 covers 12 bases. This CDR3 is built from 17 residues. Germline V gives CDR1 DFQATT, CDR2 SNEGSKA (reference sequence). Trimming removed 3 bases from V and 6 bases from J; junction bases left unmatched: 11. In DNA, the CDR3 is TGCAGTGCTAGTTCTAGCGGGGGGGTTTCGGTCGCCGGGGAGCTGTTTTTT. Translating gives CSASSSGGVSVAGELFF.

The chain has TRBV7-2 and TRBJ1-3, with a weak D call TRBD1 (5 bases). In germline, CDR1 is SGHTA, CDR2 FQGNSA. Trimming pared 2 bases from V and 0 bases from J, leaving 11 bases between. This CDR3 has 16 amino acids. DNA of the CDR3: TGTGCCAGCAGCTTAAAGCCCAGGGCCTCTGGAAACACCATATATTTT. Translated, it gives CASSLKPRASGNTIYF.

The rearrangement uses TRBV19 and TRBJ1-5, with D possibly being TRBD1 (5 bases). The CDR3 runs 16 residues. The V end was cut by 6 bases, the J end by 0 bases, with 15 bases between. Germline CDR1 and CDR2: LNHDA and SQIVND (reference sequence). This CDR3 is CASSPGTDYSNQPQHF. Here the CDR3 DNA reads TGTGCCAGTAGCCCTGGGACGGACTATAGCAATCAGCCCCAGCATTTT.

The chain links TRBV27 to TRBJ2-3; 11 positions match TRBD2. Unmatched junction bases numbered 10, after V lost 6 bases and J lost 2 bases. Germline V gene sequence: CDR1 MNHEY, CDR2 SMNVEV (reference sequence). The length of the CDR3 is 17 residues. The CDR3 loop reads CASSILTSGGPTDTQYF. For the CDR3, the DNA is TGTGCCAGCAGCATCCTCACTAGCGGGGGACCCACAGATACGCAGTATTTT.

J is TRBJ1-5 and V is TRBV5-6; D unresolved. This CDR3 contains 19 residues. The germline V gene has CDR1 SGHDT and CDR2 YYEEEE. V was shortened by 0 bases and J by 2 bases, with 21 bases between the two germline ends. The CDR3 protein is CASSLAKDARRSGNQPQHF. The CDR3 region has the DNA TGTGCCAGCAGCTTGGCCAAGGACGCGAGGAGGTCGGGCAATCAGCCCCAGCATTTT. The variable domain in full, with the rest retrieved from reference TRBV5-6 and TRBJ1-5, is DAGVTQSPTHLIKTRGQQVTLRCSPKSGHDTVSWYQQALGQGPQFIFQYYEEEERQRGNFPDRFSGHQFPNYSSELNVNALLLGDSALYLCASSLAKDARRSGNQPQHFGDGTRLSIL.

CDR3 loop: CASSLRRGLPETQYF. DNA of the CDR3: TGTGCCAGCAGCTTACGCAGGGGGCTTCCCGAGACCCAGTACTTC. The J gene is TRBJ2-5, the V gene TRBV11-2; 8 bases agree with TRBD1. The CDR3 spans 15 residues. Trimming cost V 2 bases and J 5 bases; bases outside gene matches: 7. Germline lookup yields CDR1 SGHAT and CDR2 FQNNGV.

This clone was found once. The CDR3 region has the DNA TGTGCCAGCAGCCCGACAGGGCGGTACACTGAAGCTTTCTTT. This sequence encodes CASSPTGRYTEAFF. This chain joins TRBV9 and TRBJ1-1; 7 bases line up with TRBD1. The CDR3 is 14 residues long. V was pared by 4 bases and J by 3 bases, with 6 bases of the junction left unmatched. Germline V gene data show CDR1 as SGDLS and CDR2 as YYNGEE.

The CDR3 protein is CASSLLAVDSPLHF. The CDR3, as DNA: TGTGCCAGCAGTTTATTGGCCGTTGATTCACCCCTCCACTTT. The chain has TRBV27 and TRBJ1-6; D unresolved. This CDR3 has 14 residues. Germline CDR1 MNHEY, CDR2 SMNVEV (reference sequence). The ends were cut back, 1 base at V and 8 bases at J, with 9 bases in the middle.

The chain has TRBV7-9 and TRBJ2-7; D may be TRBD1 (6 bases). Trimming shortened V by 3 bases and J by 6 bases, and 15 bases separated the two germline ends. Germline assignment: CDR1 SEHNR and CDR2 FQNEAQ (reference sequence). The CDR3 extends over 14 amino acids. This CDR3 reads CASSFTIRGGEQYF. In DNA, the CDR3 is TGTGCCAGCAGCTTCACGATCAGGGGCGGCGAGCAGTACTTC.

This clone has just one count. The chain carries TRBV5-1 and TRBJ1-2; no clear D. This CDR3 is built from 17 residues. Germline lookup yields CDR1 SGHRS and CDR2 YFSETQ. Between the trimmed V and J ends, which lost 4 bases and 0 bases, there was a span of 19 bases. The CDR3, as DNA: TGCGCCAGCAGCCCAACGTGGACTATCCCAACTAACTATGGCTACACCTTC. Its protein product is CASSPTWTIPTNYGYTF.

The chain uses TRBV3-1 (or the pseudogene TRBV3-2) and TRBJ1-2; weak D call: TRBD1 (5 bases). This CDR3 region has 15 residues. CDR1 and CDR2 from the germline V gene are LGHDT and YNNKEL (reference sequence). The V and J ends lost 1 base and 7 bases respectively, with 16 bases between them. CDR3 nucleotide sequence: TGTGCCAGCAGCCAAGGGCCGGGGGTGGTTTTTGGCTACACCTTC. This sequence encodes CASSQGPGVVFGYTF.

The CDR3 nucleotides are TGTGCCAGCTCACCAAGGACAGGGAACGAGCAGTACTTC. Translating gives CASSPRTGNEQYF. This chain links TRBV18 with TRBJ2-7; 8 bases match TRBD1. The CDR3 sequence is 13 residues long. Germline trimming cut 2 bases from V and 5 bases from J; bases unmatched to any gene: 2. Germline V gene sequence: CDR1 KGHSH, CDR2 LQKENI.